A single sample is the source of the 14 T cell receptor beta chains below, sequenced in a study of blood T cell repertoires in COVID-19. Using immunoSEQ multiplex PCR, the repertoire was profiled, and TCRdb retains in-frame clones only, with some absent. The sample includes approximately 99,000 clones, approximately 82% of them seen just once. The sample taken for sequencing was peripheral blood. The receptors come from a woman in her 70s with acute or convalescent COVID-19.

CDR3 protein: CASSPPPGQLNTEAFF. In DNA, the CDR3 is TGTGCCAGCTCACCACCCCCCGGACAGTTGAACACTGAAGCTTTCTTT. The rearrangement links TRBV18 to TRBJ1-1, with D possibly matching TRBD1 (6 bases). Germline-derived CDR1 and CDR2 are KGHSH and LQKENI. V dropped 0 bases and J dropped 0 bases, with 11 bases sitting between them. The CDR3 is made up of 16 amino acids.

This chain links TRBV21-1 with TRBJ1-1; the D call in the table, TRBD1, was not verified against the DNA. TRBV21-1 is classified as a pseudogene. The CDR3 length is 15 residues. The CDR3 sequence is CASSKGDRVRTEAFF. The CDR3 region has the DNA TGTGCCAGCAGCAAAGGAGACAGGGTACGAACTGAAGCTTTCTTT.

The chain employs TRBV5-5 and TRBJ1-5; 7 bases line up with TRBD1. The CDR3 has 17 residues. Germline loops: CDR1 SGHKS, CDR2 YYEKEE (reference sequence). Unmatched junction bases numbered 17, after V lost 4 bases and J lost 7 bases. The CDR3: CASSLGEHRGLGQPQHF. In DNA, the CDR3 is TGTGCCAGCAGCCTGGGAGAACACAGGGGTTTAGGGCAGCCCCAGCATTTT.

The rearrangement links TRBV7-3 to TRBJ1-1, with TRBD1 matching over 8 bases. In germline, CDR1 is SGHTA, CDR2 FQGTGA. Unmatched junction bases numbered 3, after V lost 5 bases and J lost 1 base. The CDR3 length is 14 residues. The CDR3 nucleotides read TGTGCCAGCAGCCGAGACAGGGGGAACACTGAAGCTTTCTTT. The encoded protein is CASSRDRGNTEAFF.

The chain uses TRBV27 and TRBJ1-2, with 7 bases lining up with TRBD1. CDR1 and CDR2 (germline): MNHEY, SMNVEV (reference sequence). Trimming cost V 6 bases and J 4 bases; bases outside gene matches: 5. The CDR3 length is 13 residues. The DNA of the CDR3 is TGTGCCAGCAGCAGGGACAGACTCTATGGCTACACCTTC. Translation: CASSRDRLYGYTF.

V is TRBV6-5 and J is TRBJ1-2, with TRBD1 identical over 9 bases. Germline CDR1 MNHEY, CDR2 SVGAGI. V lost 0 bases, J lost 6 bases, and 8 bases stayed unmatched. The length of the CDR3 is 16 residues. CDR3 nucleotides: TGTGCCAGCAGTTACTCGGGCACAGGGGGCGCCGATGGCTACACCTTC. It yields the protein CASSYSGTGGADGYTF.

J is TRBJ2-1 and V is TRBV6-6, with 8 bases aligning to TRBD1. Germline V gene sequence: CDR1 MNHNY, CDR2 SVGAGI (reference sequence). V was clipped by 5 bases and J by 5 bases; unmatched bases: 11. There are 16 residues in the CDR3. In DNA, the CDR3 is TGTGCCAGCAGTGGGGGGAACAGGGGGTCGCACAATGAGCAGTTCTTC. Translation: CASSGGNRGSHNEQFF.

This chain joins TRBV27 and TRBJ2-7; the D gene is possibly TRBD2 (5 bases). The CDR3 length is 16 residues. Germline-derived CDR1 and CDR2 are MNHEY and SMNVEV (reference sequence). V lost 5 bases and J 4 bases, leaving 21 bases between the germline ends. The CDR3 DNA reads TGTGCCAGCAGTCCCCTCTTACGAGGAGGTTCTTACGAGCAGTACTTC. Protein sequence: CASSPLLRGGSYEQYF.

The chain recombines TRBV6-5 with TRBJ2-7; D may be TRBD2 (6 bases). The CDR3 covers 13 residues. The germline V and J ends were trimmed by 4 bases and 2 bases, with 9 bases remaining between them. Germline V gives CDR1 MNHEY, CDR2 SVGAGI. Here the CDR3 reads CASSLTGAYEQYF. CDR3 nucleotide sequence: TGTGCCAGCAGTTTGACGGGAGCCTACGAGCAGTACTTC.

The chain is built from TRBV18 and TRBJ1-4; the D gene is possibly TRBD1 (6 bases). V was clipped by 6 bases and J by 8 bases, with 16 bases between them. Germline V CDR1 and CDR2: KGHSH, LQKENI. This CDR3 region has 14 residues. Written as DNA, the CDR3 is TGTGCCAGCTCTCTACAGGGCCTCAGCGAAAAACTGTTTTTT. It translates to CASSLQGLSEKLFF.

The chain is built from TRBV7-3 and TRBJ2-2; 7 nucleotides line up with TRBD1. The V segment lost 4 bases and the J segment 3 bases; nucleotides outside the gene matches: 8. Looked up from germline, CDR1 is SGHTA and CDR2 is FQGTGA. The CDR3 is made up of 16 amino acids. CDR3 region: CASSSYRGTDTGELFF. The CDR3 DNA sequence: TGTGCCAGCAGCTCCTACAGGGGTACGGACACCGGGGAGCTGTTTTTT.

The genes are TRBV19 and TRBJ2-1, with a tentative D call TRBD2 (6 bases). Germline CDR1 LNHDA, CDR2 SQIVND (reference sequence). The CDR3 spans 17 residues. V was cut by 9 bases and J by 5 bases, with 26 bases left in between. The CDR3 DNA sequence: TGTGCCAGCGCGAGCGGTTCGGGGGACGACTTAAACAATGAGCAGTTCTTC. The encoded protein is CASASGSGDDLNNEQFF.

This chain uses TRBV5-1 with TRBJ2-1, with TRBD1 matching over 8 bases. The CDR3 loop spans 15 amino acids. CDR1 is SGHRS, CDR2 YFSETQ, per germline. V lost 4 bases to trimming and J lost 3 bases; unmatched junction nucleotides: 6. CDR3 loop: CASSTGQADYNEQFF. The CDR3 nucleotides are TGCGCCAGCAGCACGGGACAGGCGGACTACAATGAGCAGTTCTTC.

The chain links TRBV2 to TRBJ2-7; possible D gene TRBD2, 5 bases. The CDR3 loop spans 14 amino acids. CDR1 and CDR2 (germline): SNHLY, FYNNEI. Trimming took off 8 bases at V and 2 bases at J, with 16 bases between the two ends. The chain's CDR3 is CASGGSPGAYEQYV. CDR3 nucleotides: TGTGCCAGCGGTGGCAGCCCCGGGGCCTACGAGCAGTACGTC.